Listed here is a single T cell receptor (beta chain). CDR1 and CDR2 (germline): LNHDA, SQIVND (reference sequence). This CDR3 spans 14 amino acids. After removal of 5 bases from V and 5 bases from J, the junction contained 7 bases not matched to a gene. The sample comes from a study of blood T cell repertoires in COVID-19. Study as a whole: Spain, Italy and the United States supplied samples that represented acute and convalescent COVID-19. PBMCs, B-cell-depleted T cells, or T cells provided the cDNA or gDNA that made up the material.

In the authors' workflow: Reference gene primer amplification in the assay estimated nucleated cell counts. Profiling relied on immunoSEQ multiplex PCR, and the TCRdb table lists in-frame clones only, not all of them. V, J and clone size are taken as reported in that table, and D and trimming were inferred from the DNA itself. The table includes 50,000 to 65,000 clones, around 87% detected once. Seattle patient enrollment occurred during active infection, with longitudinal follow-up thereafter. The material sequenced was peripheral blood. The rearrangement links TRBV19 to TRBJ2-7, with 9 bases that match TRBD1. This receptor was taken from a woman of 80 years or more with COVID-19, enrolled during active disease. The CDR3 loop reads CASSVRGQGDEQYF. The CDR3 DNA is TGTGCCAGTAGTGTGAGGGGACAGGGTGACGAGCAGTACTTC.